Described below is a single T cell receptor beta chain sequence and its context. The entry originates in a study of blood T cell repertoires in COVID-19. Sequencing was performed with immunoSEQ multiplex PCR; in TCRdb, only in-frame clones are kept and a portion is missing. The profile shows about 240,000 clones, roughly 90% of them singletons. The specimen was peripheral blood. The sequence was collected from a man between 60 and 75 years old with acute or convalescent COVID-19.

Here the CDR3 DNA reads TGTGCCAGCAGCTTGGCGGGTACTGGGGCCAACGTCCTGACTTTC. Protein: CASSLAGTGANVLTF. The genes are TRBV7-8 and TRBJ2-6; D is perhaps TRBD2 (5 bases). CDR1 and CDR2 (germline): SGHVS, FQNEAQ. V lost 3 bases, J lost 2 bases, and 8 bases lay in between. This CDR3 spans 15 amino acids.